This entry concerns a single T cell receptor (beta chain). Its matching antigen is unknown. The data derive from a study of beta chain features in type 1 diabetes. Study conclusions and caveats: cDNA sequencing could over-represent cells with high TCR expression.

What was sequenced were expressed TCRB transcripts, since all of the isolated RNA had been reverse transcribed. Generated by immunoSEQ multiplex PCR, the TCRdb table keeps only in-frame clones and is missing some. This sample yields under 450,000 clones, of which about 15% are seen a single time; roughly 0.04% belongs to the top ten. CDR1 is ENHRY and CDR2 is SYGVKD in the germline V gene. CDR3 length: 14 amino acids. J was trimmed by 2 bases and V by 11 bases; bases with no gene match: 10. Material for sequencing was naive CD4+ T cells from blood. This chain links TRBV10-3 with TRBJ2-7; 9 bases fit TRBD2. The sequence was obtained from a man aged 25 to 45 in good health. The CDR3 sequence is CAHLEASGTYEQYV. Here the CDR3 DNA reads TGTGCCCACCTAGAGGCTAGCGGGACCTACGAGCAGTACGTC.